The 16 T cell receptor beta chains presented below share a single source sample, sequenced in a study of PD-1 blockade in mismatch repair-deficient tumors. Clones were read by immunoSEQ multiplex PCR, and TCRdb kept only the in-frame ones, dropping some. This sample carries nearly 25,000 clones, around 80% of them seen once, and the ten largest clones take around 20%. Sequencing was performed on peripheral blood, taken 12 weeks after starting pembrolizumab. Every receptor here comes from an adult with mismatch repair-deficient cancer.

V gene TRBV4-2 combines with J gene TRBJ2-2, with 7 nucleotides matching TRBD2. Germline CDR1 LGHNA, CDR2 YNFKEQ. After removal of 2 bases from V and 3 bases from J, the junction contained 3 bases not matched to a gene. This CDR3 has 15 amino acids. CDR3 in DNA: TGTGCCAGCAGCCAATTGGGACTACACACCGGGGAGCTGTTTTTT. It codes for CASSQLGLHTGELFF.

This clone was counted only a few times. The chain employs TRBV2 and TRBJ2-1; no clear D. Trimming took 3 bases from V and 3 from J, leaving 6 bases between them. The CDR3 runs to 13 residues. In germline, CDR1 is SNHLY, CDR2 FYNNEI. CDR3 nucleotide sequence: TGTGCCAGCAGTGAGGGTCACTACAATGAGCAGTTCTTC. It translates to CASSEGHYNEQFF. Combining the CDR3 with reference TRBV2 and TRBJ2-1 gives the whole variable domain EPEVTQTPSHQVTQMGQEVILRCVPISNHLYFYWYRQILGQKVEFLVSFYNNEISEKSEIFDDQFSVERPDGSNFTLKIRSTKLEDSAMYFCASSEGHYNEQFFGPGTRLTVL.

The chain recombines TRBV7-9 with TRBJ2-2, with 9 bases aligning to TRBD2. After removal of 0 bases from V and 2 bases from J, the junction contained 4 bases not matched to a gene. Germline values: CDR1 SEHNR, CDR2 FQNEAQ (reference sequence). CDR3 length equals 17 residues. CDR3 bases: TGTGCCAGCAGCTTAGCGCCTAGCGGGGCCAACACCGGGGAGCTGTTTTTT. Encoded protein: CASSLAPSGANTGELFF. Full variable domain (outside the CDR3, taken from reference TRBV7-9 and TRBJ2-2): DTGVSQNPRHKITKRGQNVTFRCDPISEHNRLYWYRQTLGQGPEFLTYFQNEAQLEKSRLLSDRFSAERPKGSFSTLEIQRTEQGDSAMYLCASSLAPSGANTGELFFGEGSRLTVL.

V gene TRBV5-4 combines with J gene TRBJ2-1; TRBD1 aligns across 8 bases. This CDR3 is built from 17 residues. The germline V gene encodes CDR1 SGHNT and CDR2 YYREEE (reference sequence). V dropped 4 bases and J dropped 3; count of bases not matched to a gene: 12. The CDR3 protein is CASSPEAGTGVYNEQFF. The CDR3 DNA is TGTGCCAGCAGCCCCGAAGCCGGGACAGGAGTCTACAATGAGCAGTTCTTC.

This clone appeared a single time. The rearrangement uses TRBV11-3 and TRBJ1-1; D perhaps matches TRBD1 (6 bases). There are 15 residues in the CDR3. The V and J ends lost 4 bases and 6 bases respectively, with 18 bases between them. Germline CDR1 reads SGHNT; CDR2 reads YENEEA. The DNA of the CDR3 is TGTGCCAGCAGCTCGGACTACAGGGATAACGCTGAAGCTTTCTTT. This translates into CASSSDYRDNAEAFF.

V gene TRBV6-1 combines with J gene TRBJ2-5; D remains ambiguous. The V end was cut by 6 bases, the J end by 5 bases, with 10 bases between. The germline CDR1 and CDR2 sequences are MNHNS and SASEGT. The CDR3 loop spans 12 amino acids. The CDR3 spells CASSFSRETQYF. In DNA form, the CDR3 reads TGTGCCAGCAGCTTTAGTCGGGAGACCCAGTACTTC.

This chain uses TRBV28 with TRBJ2-7; D is unresolved. V was cut by 6 bases and J by 4 bases, with 10 bases left in between. This CDR3 is 12 amino acids long. Per germline, CDR1 MDHEN and CDR2 SYDVKM. CDR3 nucleotides: TGTGCCAGCAGATCATTTTCTTACGAGCAGTACTTC. It is translated as CASRSFSYEQYF. The variable domain in full, with the rest retrieved from reference TRBV28 and TRBJ2-7, is DVKVTQSSRYLVKRTGEKVFLECVQDMDHENMFWYRQDPGLGLRLIYFSYDVKMKEKGDIPEGYSVSREKKERFSLILESASTNQTSMYLCASRSFSYEQYFGPGTRLTVT.

This chain uses TRBV14 with TRBJ2-6, with no clear D. The CDR3 has 14 amino acids. Trimming cost V 0 bases and J 4 bases, with 4 bases left between them. Germline V lookup: CDR1 SGHDN, CDR2 FVKESK. CDR3 in DNA: TGTGCCAGCAGCCAAGATTGGGGGGCCAACGTCCTGACTTTC. The encoded protein is CASSQDWGANVLTF.

This chain links TRBV6-5 with TRBJ2-5, with a weak D call TRBD2 (6 bases). This CDR3 spans 14 amino acids. Germline V gene lookup returns CDR1 MNHEY and CDR2 SVGAGI. Trimming took off 2 bases at V and 4 bases at J, with 11 bases between the two ends. DNA for the CDR3: TGTGCCAGCAGTTACGGGGGGTCTAGAGAGACCCAGTACTTC. Its translation: CASSYGGSRETQYF.

The chain has TRBV6-5 and TRBJ2-7; unclear D gene. CDR1 and CDR2 (germline): MNHEY, SVGAGI. V was pared by 3 bases and J by 5 bases, with 8 bases between. The CDR3 spans 12 residues. CDR3 nucleotides: TGTGCCAGCAGTTATGACCGGGACGAGCAGTACTTC. Its translation: CASSYDRDEQYF.

V usage is TRBV4-1 and J usage is TRBJ2-7; D remains unclear. The V end lost 2 bases, the J end lost 4 bases, and 15 bases lay between the germline ends. This CDR3 has 15 amino acids. The germline V gene has CDR1 MGHRA and CDR2 YSYEKL. The CDR3 sequence: CASSQTSAPVYEQYF. CDR3 DNA: TGCGCCAGCAGCCAAACCAGCGCGCCCGTATACGAGCAGTACTTC.

This rearrangement joins TRBV28 to TRBJ2-5; 8 bases line up with TRBD2. The DNA end lines up better with TRBJ2-7; the J call may be wrong. CDR3 size: 13 residues. Germline values: CDR1 MDHEN, CDR2 SYDVKM. DNA for the CDR3: TGTGCCATCCATAGCGGGACCCCCTACGAGCAGTACTTC. Residues: CAIHSGTPYEQYF.

The rearrangement joins TRBV29-1 to TRBJ1-1; perhaps TRBD1 as D (6 bases). The CDR3 totals 12 residues. The V end lost 6 bases, the J end lost 3 bases, and 11 bases lay between the germline ends. Germline CDR1 reads SQVTM; CDR2 reads ANQGSEA. CDR3 DNA: TGCAGCGTCGAAAGGGGGGACACTGAAGCTTTCTTT. As protein: CSVERGDTEAFF.

The rearrangement uses TRBV7-6 and TRBJ2-1, with TRBD1 matching 10 bases. Germline V CDR1 and CDR2: SGHVS, FNYEAQ. This CDR3 contains 16 residues. V was pared by 7 bases and J by 7 bases, with 13 bases of the junction left unmatched. For the CDR3, the DNA is TGTGCCAGCACCCCTACGACAGGGGGCGTTTGGAATGAGCAGTTCTTC. This encodes CASTPTTGGVWNEQFF.

This clone was recorded only once. The rearrangement links TRBV4-3 to TRBJ2-6, with D possibly matching TRBD1 (6 bases). CDR1 and CDR2 (germline): LGHNA, YSLEER. The ends were cut back, 0 bases at V and 2 bases at J, with 8 bases in the middle. The CDR3 loop spans 16 amino acids. The CDR3: CASSQDEGAGANVLTF. CDR3 nucleotide sequence: TGCGCCAGCAGCCAAGATGAGGGGGCTGGGGCCAACGTCCTGACTTTC.

V and J are TRBV6-4 and TRBJ2-1; D is perhaps TRBD2 (5 bases). CDR1 is MRHNA, CDR2 SNTAGT, per germline. The V end lost 5 bases, the J end lost 10 bases, and 9 bases lay between the germline ends. The CDR3 extends over 11 amino acids. The CDR3: CASSHQREQFF. CDR3 DNA: TGTGCCAGCAGTCATCAGCGGGAGCAGTTCTTC.